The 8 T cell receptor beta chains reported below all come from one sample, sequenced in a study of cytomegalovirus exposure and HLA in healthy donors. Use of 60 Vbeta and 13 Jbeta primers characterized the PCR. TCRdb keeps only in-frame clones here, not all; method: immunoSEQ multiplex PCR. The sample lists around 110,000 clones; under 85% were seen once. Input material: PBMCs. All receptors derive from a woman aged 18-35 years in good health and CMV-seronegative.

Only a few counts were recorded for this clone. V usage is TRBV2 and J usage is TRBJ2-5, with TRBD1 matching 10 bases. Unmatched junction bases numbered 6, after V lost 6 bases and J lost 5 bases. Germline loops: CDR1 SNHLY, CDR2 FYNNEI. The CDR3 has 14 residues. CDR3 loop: CASRGTGEWETQYF. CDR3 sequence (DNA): TGTGCCAGCAGGGGGACAGGGGAGTGGGAGACCCAGTACTTC.

The CDR3 sequence is CASSHHSGGYTF. The CDR3 DNA reads as TGCGCCAGCAGCCATCACAGTGGCGGCTACACCTTC. J is TRBJ1-2 and V is TRBV4-1, with D hard to call. The CDR3 extends over 12 amino acids. Trimming shortened V by 3 bases and J by 8 bases, and 10 bases separated the two germline ends. Germline CDR1 is MGHRA and CDR2 is YSYEKL.

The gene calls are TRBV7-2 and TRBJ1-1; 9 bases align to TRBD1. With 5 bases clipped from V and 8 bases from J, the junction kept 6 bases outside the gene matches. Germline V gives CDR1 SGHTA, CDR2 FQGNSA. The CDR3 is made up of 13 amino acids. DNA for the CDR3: TGTGCCAGCAGCCGACAGGGGGAGGGGGAAGCTTTCTTT. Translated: CASSRQGEGEAFF.

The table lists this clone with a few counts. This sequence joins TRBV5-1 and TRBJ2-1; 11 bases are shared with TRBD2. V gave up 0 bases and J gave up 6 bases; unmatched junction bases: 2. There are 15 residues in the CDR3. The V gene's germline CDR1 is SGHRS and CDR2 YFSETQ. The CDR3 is CASSLALAGGNEQFF. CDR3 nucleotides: TGCGCCAGCAGCTTGGCCCTAGCGGGGGGCAATGAGCAGTTCTTC.

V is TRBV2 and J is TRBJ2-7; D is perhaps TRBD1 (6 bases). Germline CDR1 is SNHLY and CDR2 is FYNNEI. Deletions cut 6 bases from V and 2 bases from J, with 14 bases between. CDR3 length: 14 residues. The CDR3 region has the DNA TGTGCCAGCAGCCACAGGGAAAGTCCCTACGAGCAGTACTTC. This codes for CASSHRESPYEQYF.

The CDR3 reads CASRGTGRNSPLHF. The CDR3 DNA reads TGTGCCAGCAGGGGGACAGGGAGAAATTCACCCCTCCACTTT. This sequence joins TRBV2 and TRBJ1-6, with 9 bases matching TRBD1. Germline CDR1 reads SNHLY; CDR2 reads FYNNEI. After removal of 6 bases from V and 7 bases from J, the junction contained 4 bases not matched to a gene. The CDR3 loop spans 14 amino acids. The full variable domain, with the rest looked up from reference TRBV2 and TRBJ1-6, is EPEVTQTPSHQVTQMGQEVILRCVPISNHLYFYWYRQILGQKVEFLVSFYNNEISEKSEIFDDQFSVERPDGSNFTLKIRSTKLEDSAMYFCASRGTGRNSPLHFGNGTRLTVT.

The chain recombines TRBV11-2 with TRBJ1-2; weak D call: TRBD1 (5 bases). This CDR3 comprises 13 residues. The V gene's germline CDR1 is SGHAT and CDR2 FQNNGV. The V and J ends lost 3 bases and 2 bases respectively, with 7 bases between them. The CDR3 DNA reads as TGTGCCAGCAGCTTTGGGGGGAACTATGGCTACACCTTC. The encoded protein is CASSFGGNYGYTF.

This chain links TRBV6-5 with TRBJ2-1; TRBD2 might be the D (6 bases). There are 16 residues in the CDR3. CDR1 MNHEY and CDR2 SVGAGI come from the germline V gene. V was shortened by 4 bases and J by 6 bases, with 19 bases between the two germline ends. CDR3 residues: CASSSPGGKFGNEQFF. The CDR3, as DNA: TGTGCCAGCAGTTCGCCTGGGGGGAAATTTGGCAATGAGCAGTTCTTC.